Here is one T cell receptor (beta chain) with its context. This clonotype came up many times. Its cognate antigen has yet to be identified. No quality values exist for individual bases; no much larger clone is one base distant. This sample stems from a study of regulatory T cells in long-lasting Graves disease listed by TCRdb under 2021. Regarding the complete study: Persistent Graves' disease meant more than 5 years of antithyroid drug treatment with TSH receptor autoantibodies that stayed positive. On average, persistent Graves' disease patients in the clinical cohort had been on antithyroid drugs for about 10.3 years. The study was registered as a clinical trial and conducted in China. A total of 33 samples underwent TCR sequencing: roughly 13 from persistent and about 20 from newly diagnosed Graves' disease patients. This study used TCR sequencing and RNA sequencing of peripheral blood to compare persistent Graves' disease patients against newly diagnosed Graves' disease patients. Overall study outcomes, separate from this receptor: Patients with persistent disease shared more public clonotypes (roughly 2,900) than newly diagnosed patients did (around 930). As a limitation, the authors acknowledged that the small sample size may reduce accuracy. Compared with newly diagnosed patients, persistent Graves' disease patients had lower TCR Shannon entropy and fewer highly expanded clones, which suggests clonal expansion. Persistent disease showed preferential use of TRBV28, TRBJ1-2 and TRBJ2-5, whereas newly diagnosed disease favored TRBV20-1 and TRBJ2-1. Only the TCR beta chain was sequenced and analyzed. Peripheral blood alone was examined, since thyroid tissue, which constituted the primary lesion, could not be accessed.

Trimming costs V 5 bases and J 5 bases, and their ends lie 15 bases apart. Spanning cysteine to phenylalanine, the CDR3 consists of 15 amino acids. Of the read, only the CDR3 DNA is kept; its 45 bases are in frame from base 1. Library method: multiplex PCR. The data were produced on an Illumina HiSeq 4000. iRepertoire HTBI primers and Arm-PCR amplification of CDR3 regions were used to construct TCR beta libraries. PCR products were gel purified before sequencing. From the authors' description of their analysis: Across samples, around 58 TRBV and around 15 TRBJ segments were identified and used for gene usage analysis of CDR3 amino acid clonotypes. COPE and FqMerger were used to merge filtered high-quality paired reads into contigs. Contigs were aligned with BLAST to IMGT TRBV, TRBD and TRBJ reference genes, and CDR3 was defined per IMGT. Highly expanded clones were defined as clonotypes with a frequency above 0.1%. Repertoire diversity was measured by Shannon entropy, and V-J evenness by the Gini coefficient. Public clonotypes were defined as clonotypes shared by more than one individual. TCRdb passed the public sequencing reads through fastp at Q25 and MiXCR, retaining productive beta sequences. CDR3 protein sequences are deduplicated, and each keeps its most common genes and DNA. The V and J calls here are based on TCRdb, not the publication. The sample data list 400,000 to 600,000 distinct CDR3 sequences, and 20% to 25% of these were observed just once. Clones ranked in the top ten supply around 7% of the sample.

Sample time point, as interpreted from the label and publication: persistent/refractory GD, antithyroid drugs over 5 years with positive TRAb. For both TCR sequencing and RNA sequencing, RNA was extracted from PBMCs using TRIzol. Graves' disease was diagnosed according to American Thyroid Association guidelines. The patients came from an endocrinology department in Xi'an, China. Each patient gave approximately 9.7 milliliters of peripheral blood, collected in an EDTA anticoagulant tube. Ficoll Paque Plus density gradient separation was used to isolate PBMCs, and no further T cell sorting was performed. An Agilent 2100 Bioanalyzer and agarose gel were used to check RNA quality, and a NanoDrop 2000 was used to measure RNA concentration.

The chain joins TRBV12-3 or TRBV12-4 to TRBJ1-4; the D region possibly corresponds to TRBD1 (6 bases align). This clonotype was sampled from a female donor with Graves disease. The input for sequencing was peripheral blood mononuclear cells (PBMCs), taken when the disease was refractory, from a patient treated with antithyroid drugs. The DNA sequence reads TGTGCCAGCAGTCGACAGGCCGGTCTGAATGAAAAACTGTTTTTT. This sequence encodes CASSRQAGLNEKLFF.